The 17 T cell receptor beta chains reported below all come from one sample, sequenced in a study of blood T cell repertoires in COVID-19. Clones were sequenced by immunoSEQ multiplex PCR, and TCRdb holds only the in-frame ones, with some missing. In the table there are about 260,000 clones, 86% of which are singletons. The specimen sequenced was peripheral blood. All receptors come from a man between 35 and 55 years old who had recovered from COVID-19.

The rearrangement joins TRBV29-1 to TRBJ2-7; 8 bases map to TRBD1. The CDR3 contains 12 residues. CDR1 and CDR2 (germline): SQVTM, ANQGSEA. The junction had 4 bases not matched to a gene; V was cut back by 7 bases and J by 2 bases. The DNA for the CDR3 is TGCAGCGCAAGGACAGGGCCCTACGAGCAGTACTTC. Amino acid sequence: CSARTGPYEQYF.

This chain joins TRBV4-3 and TRBJ2-5, with a tentative D call TRBD1 (5 bases). V gave up 4 bases and J gave up 13 bases, with 16 bases separating them. The CDR3 has 12 residues. Germline V gene sequence: CDR1 LGHNA, CDR2 YSLEER. The CDR3 DNA is TGCGCCAGCAGCCTAAACAGTGGCAGGGTGTACTTC. Translated, it gives CASSLNSGRVYF.

V gene TRBV4-1 combines with J gene TRBJ2-1, with 8 positions matching TRBD2. Germline V CDR1 and CDR2: MGHRA, YSYEKL. CDR3 length: 16 amino acids. V gave up 0 bases and J gave up 4 bases; unmatched junction bases: 5. CDR3 region: CASSQDRLAGYNEQFF. The CDR3 DNA sequence: TGCGCCAGCAGCCAAGATCGGCTAGCGGGTTACAATGAGCAGTTCTTC.

The chain links TRBV11-2 to TRBJ2-7; no clear D. V shed 3 bases and J shed 1 base, with 10 bases lying between them. The CDR3 is 14 residues long. Germline V gene data show CDR1 as SGHAT and CDR2 as FQNNGV. CDR3 amino acids: CASSLRSVSYEQYF. Here the CDR3 DNA reads TGTGCCAGCAGCTTGAGGTCCGTTTCCTACGAGCAGTACTTC.

This chain joins TRBV18 and TRBJ1-1; D unclear. The CDR3 consists of 14 residues. Trimming cost V 2 bases and J 4 bases, with 11 bases left between them. Germline V gives CDR1 KGHSH, CDR2 LQKENI. As DNA, the CDR3 is TGTGCCAGCTCACCAAAGAGGGCTGGCACTGAAGCTTTCTTT. Encoded protein: CASSPKRAGTEAFF.

The chain employs TRBV11-2 and TRBJ2-1, with 16 bases that match TRBD2. The germline gives CDR1 SGHAT, CDR2 FQNNGV. The CDR3 contains 17 residues. Trimming cost V 3 bases and J 1 base; bases outside gene matches: 0. This CDR3 is CASSLGLAGGSYNEQFF. In nucleotides, the CDR3 is TGTGCCAGCAGCTTGGGACTAGCGGGGGGGTCCTACAATGAGCAGTTCTTC.

The V gene is TRBV7-2, the J gene TRBJ2-2; possibly TRBD1 for D (5 bases). The V gene lost 3 bases and the J gene lost 7 bases, with 12 bases spanning the gap. Per germline, CDR1 SGHTA and CDR2 FQGNSA. CDR3 size: 14 residues. The chain's CDR3 is CASSFQGRVGELFF. The CDR3 DNA reads TGTGCCAGCAGCTTTCAGGGTCGTGTCGGGGAGCTGTTTTTT.

The chain recombines TRBV7-2 with TRBJ2-3, with 9 bases matching TRBD1. V was pared by 3 bases and J by 7 bases, with 5 bases of the junction left unmatched. This CDR3 has 14 residues. The germline CDR1 and CDR2 sequences are SGHTA and FQGNSA. The CDR3 loop reads CASSLGTGTNTQYF. The DNA of the CDR3 is TGTGCCAGCAGCTTGGGGACAGGGACGAATACGCAGTATTTT.

The chain links TRBV7-8 to TRBJ2-1; TRBD2 matches 11 bases. Germline values: CDR1 SGHVS, CDR2 FQNEAQ. The CDR3 consists of 17 residues. V lost 5 bases to trimming and J lost 0 bases; unmatched junction nucleotides: 6. CDR3 region: CASSPLAGGSSYNEQFF. The CDR3 DNA sequence: TGTGCCAGCAGCCCATTAGCGGGGGGGAGCTCCTACAATGAGCAGTTCTTC.

This clone was picked up a small number of times. The chain carries TRBV19 and TRBJ1-5, with 7 bases identical to TRBD1. Germline assignment: CDR1 LNHDA and CDR2 SQIVND (reference sequence). The trim removed 4 bases at V and 5 bases at J, leaving 14 bases unmatched. The CDR3 has 17 residues. CDR3 loop: CASSSHEGAVRDQPQHF. CDR3 nucleotide sequence: TGTGCCAGTAGTAGCCACGAGGGGGCGGTACGGGATCAGCCCCAGCATTTT.

The J gene is TRBJ2-7, the V gene TRBV5-1; TRBD1 matches 9 bases. The CDR3 runs 16 residues. CDR1 and CDR2 (germline): SGHRS, YFSETQ. The V and J ends lost 2 bases and 0 bases, in that order; junction bases with no gene match: 6. CDR3 protein: CASSFSGTGSSYEQYF. The DNA of the CDR3 is TGCGCCAGCAGCTTCTCCGGGACAGGGAGCTCCTACGAGCAGTACTTC.

This chain links TRBV7-2 with TRBJ2-4, with D possibly TRBD2 on 6 matching bases. The V and J ends lost 4 bases and 0 bases respectively, with 10 bases between them. This CDR3 region has 15 residues. The germline V gene encodes CDR1 SGHTA and CDR2 FQGNSA. CDR3 nucleotides: TGTGCCAGCAGCTCCCTGGGACTAGCCAAAAACATTCAGTACTTC. Protein sequence: CASSSLGLAKNIQYF.

As DNA, the CDR3 is TGTGCCAGCAGCCAGTGGGTTGGGGCTACCCTTGAAGCTTTCTTT. This gives the protein CASSQWVGATLEAFF. This chain connects TRBV7-2 to TRBJ1-1; D possibly corresponds to TRBD1 (5 bases). The CDR3 has 15 residues. The germline V and J ends were trimmed by 5 bases and 7 bases, with 20 bases remaining between them. The germline V gene encodes CDR1 SGHTA and CDR2 FQGNSA.

The genes are TRBV24-1 and TRBJ2-1; a weak D match, TRBD1 (5 bases). V lost 3 bases and J 5 bases, leaving 10 bases between the germline ends. CDR3 length equals 14 residues. Germline V CDR1 and CDR2: KGHDR, SFDVKD. Here the CDR3 reads CATSDVGANNEQFF. In nucleotides, the CDR3 is TGTGCCACCAGTGATGTAGGGGCCAACAATGAGCAGTTCTTC.

In its sample, this clone was seen a few times. The V and J genes are TRBV13 and TRBJ2-1; 7 bases fit TRBD2. J was trimmed by 4 bases and V by 5 bases; bases with no gene match: 8. Germline V CDR1 and CDR2: PRHDT, FYEKMQ (reference sequence). The length of the CDR3 is 15 residues. CDR3 DNA sequence: TGTGCCAGCAGCCCCCTTCCCGGGGGGTACAATGAGCAGTTCTTC. Protein: CASSPLPGGYNEQFF.

V usage is TRBV5-6 and J usage is TRBJ2-7; 9 bases are a match to TRBD1. Trimming took 6 bases from V and 3 from J; bases not matched to a gene: 4. Germline CDR1 is SGHDT and CDR2 is YYEEEE. The CDR3 runs 13 residues. The CDR3 DNA sequence: TGTGCCAGCATCGGGACAGGGTTCTACGAGCAGTACTTC. Translated, it gives CASIGTGFYEQYF.

This chain uses TRBV11-2 with TRBJ2-5, with a possible D match to TRBD2 (5 bases). The CDR3 is 11 residues long. Trimming removed 6 bases from V and 5 bases from J, with 7 bases in between. The V gene's germline CDR1 is SGHAT and CDR2 FQNNGV. The CDR3 coding sequence is TGTGCCAGCAGAATAGCGGAGACCCAGTACTTC. This codes for CASRIAETQYF.